This TCR beta chain was observed in a study of cytomegalovirus exposure and HLA in healthy donors. Study-level results: Listed as cytomegalovirus-associated were over 150 TCR beta chains. Accounts indicate the classifier identified cytomegalovirus status with strong specificity and sensitivity.

This CDR3 contains 13 residues. The germline CDR1 and CDR2 sequences are MNHNS and SASEGT. V was clipped by 4 bases and J by 11 bases; unmatched bases: 8. Regarding this clone: Antigen unknown.

The data were produced by immunoSEQ multiplex PCR, yet TCRdb's version contains in-frame clones alone and is incomplete. Of about 150,000 clones in the sample, 89% were seen once. This chain joins TRBV6-1 and TRBJ2-5; 9 bases map to TRBD1. The source is a woman aged 18-29 years in good health and CMV-seropositive. Sequenced input: PBMCs. The CDR3 DNA reads as TGTGCCAGCAGTGTAAGCCGGGACAGGGATCAGTACTTC. Translation gives CASSVSRDRDQYF.